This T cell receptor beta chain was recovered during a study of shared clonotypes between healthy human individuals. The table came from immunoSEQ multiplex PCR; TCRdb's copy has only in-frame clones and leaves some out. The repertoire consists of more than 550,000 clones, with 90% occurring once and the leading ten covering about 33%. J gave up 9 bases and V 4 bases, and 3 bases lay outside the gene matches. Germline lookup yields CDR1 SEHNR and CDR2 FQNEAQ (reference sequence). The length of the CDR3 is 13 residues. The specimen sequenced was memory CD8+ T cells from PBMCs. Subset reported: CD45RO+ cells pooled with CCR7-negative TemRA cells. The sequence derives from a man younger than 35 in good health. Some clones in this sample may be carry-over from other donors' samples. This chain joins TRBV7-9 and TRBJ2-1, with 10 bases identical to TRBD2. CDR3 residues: CASSSKREGEQFF. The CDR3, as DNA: TGTGCCAGCAGCTCCAAGCGGGAGGGTGAGCAGTTCTTC.